This entry features one T cell receptor (beta chain) sequence. What it binds is not known. This specimen comes from a study of cytomegalovirus exposure and HLA in healthy donors. The study, taken as a whole, reports: The study found most TCR sequences rare, yet found some public TCRs in many donors. In vitro, three CMV-associated chains proved specific for CMV antigens. Altogether, around 160 TCR beta chains were recorded as cytomegalovirus-associated.

The repertoire was sequenced with immunoSEQ multiplex PCR; TCRdb's copy has only in-frame clones and lacks some. Of some 210,000 clones listed, around 78% were seen once; the top ten hold less than 7%. The CDR3 spans 16 residues. Germline-derived CDR1 and CDR2 are SQVTM and ANQGSEA. V gave up 3 bases and J gave up 1 base, with 18 bases separating them. This TCR was recovered from a woman under 30 in good health and CMV-seronegative. The rearrangement links TRBV29-1 to TRBJ2-5, with a tentative D call TRBD1 (5 bases). The sample consisted of PBMCs. The CDR3 sequence: CSVDLSGFSFQETQYF. The CDR3 region has the DNA TGCAGCGTTGATCTTTCAGGGTTCTCCTTCCAAGAGACCCAGTACTTC.